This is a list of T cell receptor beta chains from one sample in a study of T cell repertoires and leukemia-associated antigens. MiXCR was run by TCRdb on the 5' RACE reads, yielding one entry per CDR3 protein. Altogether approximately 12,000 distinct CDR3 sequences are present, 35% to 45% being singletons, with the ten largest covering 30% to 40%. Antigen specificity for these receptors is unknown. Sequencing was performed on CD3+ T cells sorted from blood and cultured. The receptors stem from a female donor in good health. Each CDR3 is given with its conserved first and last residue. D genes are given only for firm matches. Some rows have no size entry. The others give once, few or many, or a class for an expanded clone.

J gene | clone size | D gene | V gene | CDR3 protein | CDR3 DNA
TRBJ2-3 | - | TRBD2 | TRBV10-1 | CASSSGGGTDTQYF | TGCGCCAGCAGTAGTGGGGGGGGCACAGATACGCAGTATTTT
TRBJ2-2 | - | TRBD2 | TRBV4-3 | CASSQSPGLAGDLNTGELFF | TGCGCCAGCAGCCAAAGTCCTGGACTAGCGGGAGATCTCAACACCGGGGAGCTGTTTTTT
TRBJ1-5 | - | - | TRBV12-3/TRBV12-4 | CASSLVGLGQPQHF | TGTGCCAGCAGTTTGGTCGGTTTAGGTCAGCCCCAGCATTTT
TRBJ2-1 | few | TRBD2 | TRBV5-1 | CASSLGLAGNEQFF | TGCGCCAGCAGCTTGGGTCTAGCGGGGAATGAGCAGTTCTTC
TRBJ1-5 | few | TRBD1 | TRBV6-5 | CASSSGGRGTQHF | TGTGCCAGCAGTTCAGGGGGCCGAGGGACCCAGCATTTT
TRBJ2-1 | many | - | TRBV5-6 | CASSSAGGRRNEQFF | TGTGCCAGCAGCTCCGCTGGCGGTCGTCGCAATGAGCAGTTCTTC
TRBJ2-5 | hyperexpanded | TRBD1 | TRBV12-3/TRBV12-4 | CASSLKRGQETQYF | TGTGCCAGCAGTTTAAAGAGGGGGCAGGAGACCCAGTACTTC
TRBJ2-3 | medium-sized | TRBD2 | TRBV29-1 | CSVEAGGRPDTQYF | TGCAGCGTTGAAGCGGGAGGTCGACCAGATACGCAGTATTTT
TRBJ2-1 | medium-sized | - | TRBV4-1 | CASSQERLVRSNEQFF | TGCGCCAGCAGCCAAGAACGACTAGTAAGAAGCAATGAGCAGTTCTTC
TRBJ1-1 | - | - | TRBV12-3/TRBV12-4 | CASSLDRF | TGTGCCAGCAGTTTGGACCGGTTT
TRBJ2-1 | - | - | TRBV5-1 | CASSSSSTQNEQFF | TGCGCCAGCAGCTCCTCTAGCACCCAGAATGAGCAGTTCTTC
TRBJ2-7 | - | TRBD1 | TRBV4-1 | CASSRDRSAYEQYF | TGCGCCAGCAGCCGGGACAGGAGTGCCTACGAGCAGTACTTC
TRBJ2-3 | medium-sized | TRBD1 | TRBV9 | CASSPRDRDTQYF | TGTGCCAGCAGCCCCCGGGACAGGGATACGCAGTATTTT
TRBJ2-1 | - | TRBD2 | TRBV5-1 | CASSLKTSERFNEQFF | TGCGCCAGCAGCCTCAAGACTAGCGAGAGGTTCAATGAGCAGTTCTTC
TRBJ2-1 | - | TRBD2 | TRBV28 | CASSYSGSSYNEQFF | TGTGCCAGCAGTTATAGCGGGAGCTCCTACAATGAGCAGTTCTTC
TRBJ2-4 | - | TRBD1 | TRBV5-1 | CASSPSRTGNIQYF | TGCGCCAGCAGCCCATCCAGGACAGGGAACATTCAGTACTTC
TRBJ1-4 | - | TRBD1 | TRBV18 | CASPPRRDRIDEKLFF | TGTGCCAGCCCACCTCGGCGGGACAGGATAGATGAAAAACTGTTTTTT
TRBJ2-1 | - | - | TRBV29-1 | CSVVAVKVSYNEQFF | TGCAGCGTTGTTGCAGTCAAAGTCTCCTACAATGAGCAGTTCTTC
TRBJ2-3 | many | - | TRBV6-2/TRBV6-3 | CASSPGVTSSTDTQYF | TGTGCCAGCAGCCCCGGGGTCACCTCTAGCACAGATACGCAGTATTTT
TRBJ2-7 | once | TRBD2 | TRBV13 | CASSLSGRAPYEQYF | TGTGCCAGCAGCCTTAGCGGGAGGGCCCCCTACGAGCAGTACTTC
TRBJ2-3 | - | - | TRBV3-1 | CASSQVGSSSDTQYF | TGTGCCAGCAGCCAAGTGGGGTCTAGCTCAGATACGCAGTATTTT
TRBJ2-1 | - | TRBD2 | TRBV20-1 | CSARVLAGQNEQFF | TGCAGTGCTAGAGTGCTAGCGGGGCAAAATGAGCAGTTCTTC
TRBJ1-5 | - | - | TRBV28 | CASIQTVANSPQHF | TGTGCCAGCATCCAGACAGTAGCTAATTCACCCCAGCATTTT
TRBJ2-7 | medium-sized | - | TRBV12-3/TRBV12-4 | CASRGVDEQYF | TGTGCCAGCAGGGGAGTCGATGAGCAGTACTTC
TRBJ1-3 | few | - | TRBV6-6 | CASSTSTGLSGNTIYF | TGTGCCAGCAGTACATCGACAGGCCTCTCTGGAAACACCATATATTTT
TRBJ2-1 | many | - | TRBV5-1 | CASTGTTYNEQFF | TGCGCCAGCACCGGGACAACCTACAATGAGCAGTTCTTC
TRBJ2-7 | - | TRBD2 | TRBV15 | CATSRGINATSGYEQYF | TGTGCCACCAGCAGAGGTATCAACGCGACTAGCGGCTACGAGCAGTACTTC
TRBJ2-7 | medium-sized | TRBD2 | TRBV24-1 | CATRASGRIYEQYF | TGTGCCACCAGGGCTAGCGGTCGGATCTACGAGCAGTACTTC
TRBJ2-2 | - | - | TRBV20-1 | CSARTGLGELFF | TGCAGTGCTAGAACGGGACTGGGGGAGCTGTTTTTT
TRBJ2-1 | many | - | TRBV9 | CASSVVEGSYNEQFF | TGTGCCAGCAGCGTAGTGGAAGGCTCCTACAATGAGCAGTTCTTC
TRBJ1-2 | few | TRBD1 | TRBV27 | CASSYLGGDRVNYGYTF | TGTGCCAGCTCCTACCTGGGGGGGGACAGGGTGAACTATGGCTACACCTTC
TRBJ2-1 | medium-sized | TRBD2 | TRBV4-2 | CASSQDVGASGNNEQFF | TGTGCCAGCAGCCAAGATGTCGGGGCTAGCGGGAACAATGAGCAGTTCTTC
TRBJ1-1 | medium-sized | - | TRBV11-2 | CASSHFRGSVVNTEAFF | TGTGCCAGCAGCCACTTTCGGGGGTCTGTGGTGAACACTGAAGCTTTCTTT
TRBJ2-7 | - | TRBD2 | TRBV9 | CASSVGGGDYEQYF | TGTGCCAGCAGCGTAGGCGGGGGGGACTACGAGCAGTACTTC
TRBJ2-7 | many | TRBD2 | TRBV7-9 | CASSKTGIAGRDYEQYF | TGTGCCAGCAGCAAAACGGGGATAGCGGGGAGAGACTACGAGCAGTACTTC
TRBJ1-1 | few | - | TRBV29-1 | CSVSGLRAQWAFF | TGCAGCGTTAGCGGCCTGAGGGCCCAGTGGGCTTTCTTT
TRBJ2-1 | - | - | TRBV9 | CASSVGTQKSYNEQFF | TGTGCCAGCAGCGTAGGGACACAAAAATCCTACAATGAGCAGTTCTTC
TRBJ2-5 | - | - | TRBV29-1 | CSVAWGETQYF | TGCAGCGTCGCGTGGGGGGAGACCCAGTACTTC
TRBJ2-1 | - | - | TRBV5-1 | CASSTSGGRGLDEQFF | TGCGCCAGCAGCACAAGCGGGGGCAGGGGGCTAGATGAGCAGTTCTTC
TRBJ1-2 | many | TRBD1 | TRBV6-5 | CASSQGGGYGYTF | TGTGCCAGCAGCCAAGGGGGCGGCTATGGCTACACCTTC
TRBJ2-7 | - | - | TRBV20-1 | CSAHRGQRETYEQYF | TGCAGTGCTCACAGGGGGCAGCGGGAGACCTACGAGCAGTACTTC
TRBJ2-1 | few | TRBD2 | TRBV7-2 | CASSLGLLAGGEGQFF | TGTGCCAGCAGCTTAGGGTTACTAGCGGGAGGGGAAGGGCAGTTCTTC
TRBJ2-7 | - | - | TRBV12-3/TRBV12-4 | CASSPSLTGVYEQYF | TGTGCCAGCAGTCCTTCCCTAACGGGAGTCTACGAGCAGTACTTC
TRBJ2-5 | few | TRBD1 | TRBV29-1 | CSVRGRLVLETQYF | TGCAGCGTCAGGGGGCGCCTGGTACTAGAGACCCAGTACTTC
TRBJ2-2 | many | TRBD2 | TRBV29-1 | CSVEVRGRARGELFF | TGCAGCGTTGAAGTTCGCGGGAGGGCTAGGGGGGAGCTGTTTTTT
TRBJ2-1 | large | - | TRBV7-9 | CASSLEGVGTEQFF | TGTGCCAGCAGCTTAGAGGGGGTGGGAACTGAGCAGTTCTTC
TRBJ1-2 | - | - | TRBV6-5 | CASSYLGSNYGYTF | TGTGCCAGCAGTTACCTAGGCAGCAACTATGGCTACACCTTC
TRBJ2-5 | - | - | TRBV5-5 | CASSLGELAGGETQYF | TGTGCCAGCAGCTTGGGGGAGCTAGCAGGTGGAGAGACCCAGTACTTC
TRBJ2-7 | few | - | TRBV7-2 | CASSLGAQVSYEQYF | TGTGCCAGCAGCCTCGGGGCCCAGGTTTCCTACGAGCAGTACTTC
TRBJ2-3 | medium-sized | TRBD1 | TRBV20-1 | CSAIPGQGSDTQYF | TGCAGTGCGATCCCGGGACAGGGGTCAGATACGCAGTATTTT
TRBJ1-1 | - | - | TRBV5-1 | CASSLEVWRGEVWTEAFF | TGCGCCAGCAGCTTGGAGGTTTGGCGAGGAGAGGTGTGGACTGAAGCTTTCTTT
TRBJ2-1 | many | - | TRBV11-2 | CASSSLGGLGYNEQFF | TGTGCCAGCAGCTCCCTAGGGGGATTGGGATACAATGAGCAGTTCTTC
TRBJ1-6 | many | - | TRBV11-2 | CASSLERRGHSPLHF | TGTGCCAGCAGCTTAGAGAGACGGGGCCATTCACCCCTCCACTTT
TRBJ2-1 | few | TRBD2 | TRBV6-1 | CASRNWLSSGSIANEQFF | TGTGCCAGCAGGAATTGGTTGAGTAGCGGGAGTATAGCCAATGAGCAGTTCTTC
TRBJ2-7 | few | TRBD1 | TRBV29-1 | CSVRQGASYEQYF | TGCAGCGTGCGACAGGGGGCCTCCTACGAGCAGTACTTC